This T cell receptor (beta chain) was sequenced for a study of cytotoxic CD8 clonotypes in ibrutinib-treated CLL (dated by TCRdb to 2020 to 2022). Study-wide context: The cohort had over ten relapsed/refractory and approximately 15 treatment-naive patients; some 17 were IGHV unmutated. Cryopreserved peripheral blood mononuclear cells were collected at three points: before therapy, at response, and at either sustained remission or disease progression. Every sample from remission and from progressive disease was obtained while the patients were still on ibrutinib. The response samples were drawn at a median of 12 months into treatment, with a range of about 6 to 40 months. Responses were partial in roughly 24 patients and complete in 2; after median around 65 months follow-up, around 14 stayed in remission and roughly twelve progressed. An average of 255,043 productive templates and some 100,000 productive rearrangements was obtained per sample. Of the 90 or so participants in the trial, roughly 26 had longitudinal samples available.

The full study reports these points: Public clonotypes were rare and either contracted or stayed stable during treatment, and the rise in clonality at ibrutinib response reflected the expansion of private clonotypes. At ibrutinib response clonality went up, during sustained remission it held steady, and at progression it dropped back toward baseline. Lymph node repertoires were not examined, and the timing of sampling was not matched between patients in sustained remission and those whose disease progressed. Baseline clonality exceeded that of age-matched healthy donors and correlated strongly with circulating CD8+ T-cell counts.

A MiSeq instrument was used for deep resolution sequencing, which targeted depths ranging from 1 in 1 million up to 1 in 200,000 T cells, with coverage averaging 10x for each clonotype. TCR beta libraries were generated with the immunoSEQ hsTCRB Kit. For the original study's pipeline: ImmunoSEQ Data Assistant and ImmunoSEQ Analyzer were used for data analysis, and V, D and J genes were assigned according to IMGT definitions. Clonality was computed as one minus normalized Shannon entropy of productive rearrangement frequencies, ranging from 0 to 1. Only overrepresented clonotypes making up at least 0.05% of each patient's repertoire were included in the public clonotype analysis. Repertoires from some 14 age-matched healthy donors in immuneACCESS were used as clonality controls. TCRdb re-hosts the immuneACCESS table, in-frame sequences only. Its copies lack some clones; in the studies checked, an unresolved V gene accounts for under half of them, and the cause for the rest is not known. V and J calls and clone size follow that table, whereas D and trimming were derived from the DNA. The sample has around 250,000 clones on record, less than 75% of them singletons. In total, the top ten clones hold approximately 15% of the sample.

Reading the label with the study, this specimen's time point is: around 25 months on ibrutinib. For TCR beta library preparation, approximately 2.2 micrograms of genomic DNA were isolated from cryopreserved PBMCs. Longitudinal blood samples from CLL patients receiving ibrutinib monotherapy were subjected to high-throughput TCR beta sequencing. Patients were enrolled in a phase 2 open-label single-center ibrutinib monotherapy trial. Via the germline V gene, CDR1 is SQVTM and CDR2 ANQGSEA. From the cysteine up to the phenylalanine, the CDR3 has a length of 13 residues. Of the read, only the CDR3 DNA is kept; its 39 bases are in frame from base 1. The junction shows trimming of 2 bases on V and 2 bases on J, plus 10 bases between the germline ends. Worth noting for this clone: Its antigen specificity is not known. Base-call qualities are not available, and no considerably larger clone is one nucleotide away.

The sequence came from a human donor with chronic lymphocytic leukemia. The material sequenced was PBMCs, taken after 24 months of ibrutinib treatment. The chain links TRBV29-1 with TRBJ2-7; confidence is insufficient to name the D gene. The CDR3 region has the sequence CSVESLTPYEQYF. The nucleotide sequence reads as follows: TGCAGCGTTGAAAGTCTAACTCCCTACGAGCAGTACTTC.